These 9 T cell receptor beta chains were sequenced from one sample in a study of a mutant IDH1 vaccine in newly diagnosed glioma. The time point denotes: week 47, end of study. What each vaccine dose contained was 300 ug of mutant IDH1 20-mer peptide, accompanied by topical imiquimod. These TCRs' antigens remain unknown. Measured with immunoSEQ multiplex PCR; TCRdb has only the in-frame clones, and not every one. The sample includes over 75,000 clones, 80% to 90% of them seen just once. The source material was PBMCs, sampled from a glioma patient whose treatment included an IDH1 peptide vaccine. The receptor source for this set is a middle-aged man with glioma.

J is TRBJ2-7 and V is TRBV4-2; TRBD2 matches at 8 bases. This CDR3 has 14 residues. V lost 2 bases to trimming and J lost 2 bases; unmatched junction nucleotides: 2. The germline gives CDR1 LGHNA, CDR2 YNFKEQ. The CDR3 DNA follows: TGTGCCAGCAGCCAAAGCGGGAGCGCCTACGAGCAGTACTTC. This translates into CASSQSGSAYEQYF.

This sequence joins TRBV15 and TRBJ1-6; D not certain. The CDR3 extends over 17 amino acids. The germline V gene encodes CDR1 LNHNV and CDR2 YYDKDF (reference sequence). V lost 0 bases and J 4 bases, leaving 13 bases between the germline ends. The DNA of the CDR3 is TGTGCCACCAGCAGAGATAAAGCTGGAGGGTATAATTCACCCCTCCACTTT. Its protein is CATSRDKAGGYNSPLHF.

On this clone: An end of the junction does not agree with germline; a read error may underlie this. The chain couples TRBV11-2 to TRBJ1-2; a weak D match, TRBD1 (5 bases). The CDR3 loop spans 17 amino acids. The germline V gene has CDR1 SGHAT and CDR2 FQNNGV. The DNA for the CDR3 is TGTGCCAGCAGATTAGCGGGGCTTTGGCGGGATAACTATGGCTACACCTTC. Its protein product is CASRLAGLWRDNYGYTF.

CDR3 residues: CASSDAGAGDTQYF. CDR3 in DNA: TGTGCCAGCAGCGACGCGGGGGCCGGGGATACGCAGTATTTT. V and J are TRBV4-2 and TRBJ2-3, with D possibly being TRBD2 (7 bases). CDR1 is LGHNA, CDR2 YNFKEQ, per germline. The CDR3 loop spans 14 amino acids. V lost 5 bases and J lost 6, with 15 bases in between.

The chain couples TRBV28 to TRBJ1-1, with D unclear. The CDR3 has 13 residues. Germline V CDR1 and CDR2: MDHEN, SYDVKM. V lost 5 bases, J lost 5 bases, and 12 bases lay in between. The DNA for the CDR3 is TGTGCCAGCAGTGAGCAAGGGCGTACTGAAGCTTTCTTT. It translates to CASSEQGRTEAFF.

This chain links TRBV7-2 with TRBJ2-1; TRBD2 matches at 11 bases. The CDR3 covers 15 residues. The ends lost 3 bases at V and 10 bases at J; junction bases unmatched: 8. Germline values: CDR1 SGHTA, CDR2 FQGNSA. CDR3 DNA sequence: TGTGCCAGCAGCTTTAGCGGGGGGGCCTTATACGAGCAGTTCTTC. It codes for CASSFSGGALYEQFF.

This clone was detected a few times. V usage is TRBV2 and J usage is TRBJ2-7; possibly TRBD1 or TRBD2 for D (5 bases each). This CDR3 has 14 amino acids. Trimming left V 6 bases short and J 0 bases short, with 12 bases between. Germline lookup yields CDR1 SNHLY and CDR2 FYNNEI. CDR3 in DNA: TGTGCCAGCAGGAGGGACCTAAACTCCTACGAGCAGTACTTC. It specifies CASRRDLNSYEQYF.

The chain is built from TRBV5-1 and TRBJ2-2, with 10 bases lining up with TRBD1. There are 16 residues in the CDR3. J gave up 6 bases and V 3 bases, and 8 bases lay outside the gene matches. Per the germline V gene, CDR1 is SGHRS and CDR2 is YFSETQ. In DNA form, the CDR3 reads TGCGCCAGCAGCTCCTTGACAGGGGGCGCTGCCGGGGAGCTGTTTTTT. As protein: CASSSLTGGAAGELFF. Variable domain in full (rest from reference TRBV5-1 and TRBJ2-2): KAGVTQTPRYLIKTRGQQVTLSCSPISGHRSVSWYQQTPGQGLQFLFEYFSETQRNKGNFPGRFSGRQFSNSRSEMNVSTLELGDSALYLCASSSLTGGAAGELFFGEGSRLTVL.

This chain uses TRBV7-2 with TRBJ1-3, with TRBD1 as a possible D gene (6 bases). From germline, CDR1 is SGHTA and CDR2 FQGNSA. Trimming removed 5 bases at V and 2 bases at J, with 13 bases between. This CDR3 comprises 15 residues. The CDR3 nucleotides read TGTGCCAGCAGCCATACAGGGAAGGCTGGAAACACCATATATTTT. This encodes CASSHTGKAGNTIYF.